The 27 T cell receptor beta chains below all came from one sample that was sequenced in a study of radiotherapy plus CTLA-4 blockade in lung cancer. Using immunoSEQ multiplex PCR, the repertoire was profiled, and TCRdb retains in-frame clones only, with some absent. The data hold about 84,000 clones, with 72% observed a single time. The sequencing here drew on peripheral blood, taken from a patient treated with radiotherapy plus ipilimumab. Receptors were obtained from a human donor with non-small cell lung cancer that progressed on radiotherapy plus ipilimumab.

This chain links TRBV7-9 with TRBJ1-5; D remains unclear. V was clipped by 2 bases and J by 0 bases, with 5 bases between them. CDR1 is SEHNR, CDR2 FQNEAQ, per germline (reference sequence). The CDR3 consists of 14 residues. The DNA for the CDR3 is TGTGCCAGCAGCTTACGGAGTAGCAATCAGCCCCAGCATTTT. Protein sequence: CASSLRSSNQPQHF. Full variable domain (outside the CDR3, taken from reference TRBV7-9 and TRBJ1-5): DTGVSQNPRHKITKRGQNVTFRCDPISEHNRLYWYRQTLGQGPEFLTYFQNEAQLEKSRLLSDRFSAERPKGSFSTLEIQRTEQGDSAMYLCASSLRSSNQPQHFGDGTRLSIL.

The rearrangement links TRBV28 to TRBJ1-2; 9 bases fit TRBD1. The germline CDR1 and CDR2 sequences are MDHEN and SYDVKM. The CDR3 is made up of 18 amino acids. Trimming removed 6 bases from V and 3 bases from J; junction bases left unmatched: 17. This CDR3 is CASSPYVNWDREDYGYTF. CDR3 in DNA: TGTGCCAGCAGCCCTTACGTAAACTGGGACAGGGAAGACTATGGCTACACCTTC.

The chain carries TRBV5-8 and TRBJ1-2; D is possibly TRBD1 (6 bases). In germline, CDR1 is SGHTS, CDR2 YDEGEE. The V end lost 3 bases, the J end lost 4 bases, and 19 bases lay between the germline ends. CDR3 length: 16 amino acids. The CDR3 DNA reads TGTGCCAGCAGCTACGGATCAGGGGTAGGAGGCTATGGCTACACCTTC. It codes for CASSYGSGVGGYGYTF. The whole variable domain, filled in from reference TRBV5-8 and TRBJ1-2, reads EAGVTQSPTHLIKTRGQQATLRCSPISGHTSVYWYQQALGLGLQFLLWYDEGEERNRGNFPPRFSGRQFPNYSSELNVNALELEDSALYLCASSYGSGVGGYGYTFGSGTRLTVV.

The gene calls are TRBV5-8 and TRBJ2-7; the D gene is possibly TRBD1 (5 bases). Trimming removed 0 bases at V and 1 base at J, with 8 bases between. This CDR3 spans 14 amino acids. Germline values: CDR1 SGHTS, CDR2 YDEGEE. The DNA for the CDR3 is TGTGCCAGCAGCTTGGAGACAGTTTCCTACGAGCAGTACTTC. Amino acids: CASSLETVSYEQYF.

Regarding this clone: Other DNA sequences in this sample translate to the same CDR3. The CDR3 loop is CASSVQALGYTF. The CDR3 bases are TGTGCCAGCAGTGTACAAGCCCTTGGCTACACCTTC. The chain combines TRBV2 with TRBJ1-2; D not resolved. Trimming shortened V by 4 bases and J by 7 bases, and 10 bases separated the two germline ends. Germline-derived CDR1 and CDR2 are SNHLY and FYNNEI. The CDR3 consists of 12 residues.

V usage is TRBV30 and J usage is TRBJ2-4; D is unclear. The V gene's germline CDR1 is GTSNPN and CDR2 SVGIG (reference sequence). V was cut by 1 base and J by 8 bases, with 18 bases left in between. The CDR3 is made up of 15 amino acids. CDR3 in amino acids: CAWSALEGSVDIQYF. DNA of the CDR3: TGTGCCTGGAGTGCCTTGGAAGGGTCCGTCGACATTCAGTACTTC. Combining the CDR3 with reference TRBV30 and TRBJ2-4 gives the whole variable domain SQTIHQWPATLVQPVGSPLSLECTVEGTSNPNLYWYRQAAGRGLQLLFYSVGIGQISSEVPQNLSASRPQDRQFILSSKKLLLSDSGFYLCAWSALEGSVDIQYFGAGTRLSVL.

This chain links TRBV6-6 with TRBJ2-7, with 10 bases aligning to TRBD1. Germline V gene lookup returns CDR1 MNHNY and CDR2 SVGAGI (reference sequence). Trimming removed 6 bases from V and 4 bases from J; junction bases left unmatched: 6. This CDR3 region has 14 residues. The CDR3 reads CASRQDRGVYEQYF. As DNA, the CDR3 is TGTGCCAGCAGGCAGGACAGGGGGGTTTACGAGCAGTACTTC.

Only a few counts were recorded for this clone. V gene TRBV4-3 combines with J gene TRBJ2-6; D gene ambiguous. The CDR3 totals 13 residues. Between the trimmed V and J ends, which lost 2 bases and 1 base, there was a span of 0 bases. Germline V gene data show CDR1 as LGHNA and CDR2 as YSLEER. The CDR3 bases are TGCGCCAGCAGCCAATCTGGGGCCAACGTCCTGACTTTC. Translation: CASSQSGANVLTF.

The V gene is TRBV2, the J gene TRBJ2-3; 9 positions match TRBD2. With V trimmed by 4 bases and J by 2 bases, 7 bases remained unmatched. The CDR3 extends over 16 amino acids. CDR1 and CDR2 from the germline V gene are SNHLY and FYNNEI. CDR3 residues: CASSGWASGVTDTQYF. As DNA, the CDR3 is TGTGCCAGCAGTGGGTGGGCTAGCGGGGTCACAGATACGCAGTATTTT. Supplemented by reference TRBV2 and TRBJ2-3, the full variable domain reads EPEVTQTPSHQVTQMGQEVILRCVPISNHLYFYWYRQILGQKVEFLVSFYNNEISEKSEIFDDQFSVERPDGSNFTLKIRSTKLEDSAMYFCASSGWASGVTDTQYFGPGTRLTVL.

The chain joins TRBV10-3 to TRBJ1-2, with D perhaps TRBD1 (5 bases). Looked up from germline, CDR1 is ENHRY and CDR2 is SYGVKD. V lost 6 bases, J lost 4 bases, and 15 bases lay in between. The CDR3 loop spans 14 amino acids. The CDR3 protein is CAISPGRQLYGYTF. CDR3 sequence (DNA): TGTGCCATCAGCCCGGGGAGACAGCTCTATGGCTACACCTTC.

This clone was counted a single time. The V gene is TRBV30, the J gene TRBJ1-2; the match to TRBD1 covers 9 bases. This CDR3 spans 14 amino acids. V was clipped by 0 bases and J by 6 bases; unmatched bases: 5. In germline, CDR1 is GTSNPN, CDR2 SVGIG (reference sequence). CDR3 DNA: TGTGCCTGGAGTGTAGGGACAGGGACCCATGGCTACACCTTC. Its translation is CAWSVGTGTHGYTF.

This sequence joins TRBV2 and TRBJ2-7; 7 positions match TRBD2. This CDR3 region has 14 residues. J gave up 3 bases and V 1 base, and 3 bases lay outside the gene matches. Looked up from germline, CDR1 is SNHLY and CDR2 is FYNNEI. The CDR3 is CASSEGDYGYEQYF. DNA for the CDR3: TGTGCCAGCAGTGAAGGGGACTATGGCTACGAGCAGTACTTC.

To note about this clone: The identical CDR3 is also encoded by other nucleotide sequences in the sample. The V call is TRBV10-2, the J call TRBJ2-1; D is uncertain. The CDR3 consists of 13 residues. Germline loops: CDR1 WSHSY, CDR2 SAAADI. V gave up 3 bases and J gave up 4 bases, with 7 bases separating them. CDR3 amino acids: CASSEGGYNEQFF. The CDR3 DNA follows: TGCGCCAGCAGTGAAGGCGGATACAATGAGCAGTTCTTC.

The chain joins TRBV6-5 to TRBJ1-1; D gene ambiguous. Germline V gene data show CDR1 as MNHEY and CDR2 as SVGAGI. This CDR3 contains 15 residues. Trimming cost V 2 bases and J 4 bases, with 14 bases left between them. The CDR3 region is CASSYRAPPGTEAFF. The CDR3, as DNA: TGTGCCAGCAGTTACCGGGCTCCCCCGGGCACTGAAGCTTTCTTT.

The V and J genes are TRBV5-1 and TRBJ2-1; unclear D gene. V was cut by 0 bases and J by 2 bases, with 9 bases left in between. Germline assignment: CDR1 SGHRS and CDR2 YFSETQ. CDR3 length equals 15 residues. The CDR3 DNA sequence: TGCGCCAGCAGCTTGGCAAGGCCGCCCTACAATGAGCAGTTCTTC. Its protein product is CASSLARPPYNEQFF. The variable domain in full, with the rest retrieved from reference TRBV5-1 and TRBJ2-1, is KAGVTQTPRYLIKTRGQQVTLSCSPISGHRSVSWYQQTPGQGLQFLFEYFSETQRNKGNFPGRFSGRQFSNSRSEMNVSTLELGDSALYLCASSLARPPYNEQFFGPGTRLTVL.

V and J are TRBV5-1 and TRBJ1-4; no clear D gene. Looked up from germline, CDR1 is SGHRS and CDR2 is YFSETQ. V was cut by 0 bases and J by 3 bases, with 9 bases left in between. This CDR3 is 15 amino acids long. The CDR3 spells CASSLEARSNEKLFF. Written as DNA, the CDR3 is TGCGCCAGCAGCTTGGAAGCGCGATCTAATGAAAAACTGTTTTTT.

This clone was detected a few times. The chain links TRBV5-1 to TRBJ1-1; D gene ambiguous. V was trimmed by 4 bases and J by 1 base, leaving 14 bases between them. Germline values: CDR1 SGHRS, CDR2 YFSETQ. There are 15 residues in the CDR3. CDR3 amino acids: CASSPWTDSNTEAFF. CDR3 nucleotide sequence: TGCGCCAGCAGCCCATGGACGGACTCGAACACTGAAGCTTTCTTT.

The chain uses TRBV9 and TRBJ2-2; TRBD2 is a possible D gene (7 bases). Per the germline V gene, CDR1 is SGDLS and CDR2 is YYNGEE. CDR3 length: 16 residues. The V end lost 0 bases, the J end lost 4 bases, and 13 bases lay between the germline ends. CDR3 sequence (DNA): TGTGCCAGCAGCGTAGATGGGGGGGCCGTCACCGGGGAGCTGTTTTTT. Amino acids: CASSVDGGAVTGELFF.

The gene calls are TRBV5-1 and TRBJ2-7, with a weak D call TRBD2 (6 bases). The CDR3 contains 13 residues. Germline CDR1 reads SGHRS; CDR2 reads YFSETQ. Trimming left V 5 bases short and J 0 bases short, with 9 bases between. The CDR3 bases are TGCGCCAGCAGGGAGGGCAGCTCCTACGAGCAGTACTTC. Translation: CASREGSSYEQYF.

This chain joins TRBV25-1 and TRBJ2-7, with D possibly matching TRBD1 (5 bases). Germline CDR1 reads MGHDK; CDR2 reads SYGVNS. The length of the CDR3 is 14 residues. V shed 5 bases and J shed 1 base, with 12 bases lying between them. The CDR3 DNA reads as TGTGCCAGCAGTAGAGGCTGGACATCCTACGAGCAGTACTTC. Amino acid sequence: CASSRGWTSYEQYF.

CDR3 protein: CASSVTTGPNQPQHF. Written as DNA, the CDR3 is TGTGCCAGCAGTGTAACGACAGGGCCCAATCAGCCCCAGCATTTT. V usage is TRBV2 and J usage is TRBJ1-5; 7 nucleotides agree with TRBD1. Trimming took 4 bases from V and 3 from J; bases not matched to a gene: 6. CDR3 length equals 15 residues. Germline lookup yields CDR1 SNHLY and CDR2 FYNNEI.

Here the CDR3 reads CASSLDAGVPGELFF. The CDR3 DNA follows: TGCGCCAGCAGCTTGGACGCGGGGGTTCCCGGGGAGCTGTTTTTT. V is TRBV5-1 and J is TRBJ2-2; 7 bases map to TRBD2. Germline V gene sequence: CDR1 SGHRS, CDR2 YFSETQ. V was pared by 0 bases and J by 6 bases, with 5 bases of the junction left unmatched. The CDR3 totals 15 residues.

This sequence joins TRBV7-3 and TRBJ2-7, with D possibly TRBD1 on 5 matching bases. The CDR3 contains 13 residues. V lost 5 bases, J lost 6 bases, and 14 bases lay in between. In germline, CDR1 is SGHTA, CDR2 FQGTGA. CDR3 protein: CASSPRVLAEQYF. The CDR3 DNA sequence: TGTGCCAGCAGCCCCAGGGTTTTAGCCGAGCAGTACTTC.

V is TRBV7-2 and J is TRBJ1-4; D uncertain. The CDR3 contains 15 residues. CDR1 and CDR2 from the germline V gene are SGHTA and FQGNSA. Trimming removed 1 base from V and 5 bases from J, with 11 bases in between. CDR3 residues: CASSLGSGLNEKLFF. The CDR3 coding sequence is TGTGCCAGCAGCTTAGGGTCCGGGCTAAATGAAAAACTGTTTTTT.

This chain joins TRBV7-9 and TRBJ1-4, with 9 bases matching TRBD1. The CDR3 extends over 17 amino acids. Trimming at V came to 3 bases and at J to 4 bases, leaving 9 bases not matched to a gene. From germline, CDR1 is SEHNR and CDR2 FQNEAQ (reference sequence). The CDR3 sequence: CASSLGQGRGVNEKLFF. CDR3 sequence (DNA): TGTGCCAGCAGCTTGGGACAGGGTCGGGGTGTTAATGAAAAACTGTTTTTT. Together with reference TRBV7-9 and TRBJ1-4, the CDR3 gives the full variable domain: DTGVSQNPRHKITKRGQNVTFRCDPISEHNRLYWYRQTLGQGPEFLTYFQNEAQLEKSRLLSDRFSAERPKGSFSTLEIQRTEQGDSAMYLCASSLGQGRGVNEKLFFGSGTQLSVL.

Points on this clone: Germline is not matched at one junction end, which may reflect a read error. The same CDR3 can be traced to other DNA sequences in this sample. This sequence joins TRBV11-2 and TRBJ2-1, with D perhaps TRBD1 or TRBD2 (6 bases each). Germline CDR1 SGHAT, CDR2 FQNNGV. The CDR3 has 16 amino acids. The CDR3 is CASSFGRGGPNNEQFF. The CDR3 coding sequence is TGTGCCAGTAGCTTCGGAAGAGGGGGGCCCAACAATGAGCAGTTCTTC.

The chain combines TRBV7-8 with TRBJ2-1; no reliable D call. Looked up from germline, CDR1 is SGHVS and CDR2 is FQNEAQ. There are 15 residues in the CDR3. Trimming removed 1 base at V and 0 bases at J, with 7 bases between. CDR3 in DNA: TGTGCCAGCAGCTTAGGTGGGGTCTCCTACAATGAGCAGTTCTTC. Translating gives CASSLGGVSYNEQFF.